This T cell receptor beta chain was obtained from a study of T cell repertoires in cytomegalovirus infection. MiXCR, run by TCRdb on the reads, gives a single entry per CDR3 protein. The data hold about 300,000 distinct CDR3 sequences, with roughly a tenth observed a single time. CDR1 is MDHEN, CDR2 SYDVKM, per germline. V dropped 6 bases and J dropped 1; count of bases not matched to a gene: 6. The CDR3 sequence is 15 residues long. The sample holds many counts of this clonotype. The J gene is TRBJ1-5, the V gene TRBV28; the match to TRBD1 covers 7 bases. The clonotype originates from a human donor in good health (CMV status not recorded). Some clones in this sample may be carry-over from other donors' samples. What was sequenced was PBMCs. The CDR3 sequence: CASRSRGASNQPQHF. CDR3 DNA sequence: TGTGCCAGCAGATCCAGGGGGGCGAGCAATCAGCCCCAGCATTTT.